The TCR beta chain under discussion was sequenced for a study of blood T cell repertoires in COVID-19. Assay: immunoSEQ multiplex PCR; the TCRdb copy retains only in-frame clones and omits some. Among about 150,000 clones listed, around 84% were seen once. Germline CDR1 SGHTA, CDR2 FQGNSA. The V segment lost 3 bases and the J segment 3 bases; nucleotides outside the gene matches: 3. CDR3 size: 14 residues. The origin of this receptor is a man at least 80 years old with acute or convalescent COVID-19. The sample comprised peripheral blood. The chain uses TRBV7-2 and TRBJ2-3; 7 positions match TRBD2. CDR3 protein: CASSLTGGTDTQYF. The CDR3 DNA sequence: TGTGCCAGCAGCTTGACCGGGGGGACAGATACGCAGTATTTT.